This entry describes one T cell receptor (beta chain). In the original analysis: Amplification from reference gene primers served as the basis for estimated nucleated cell counts. This table comes from immunoSEQ multiplex PCR, and its TCRdb copy is limited to in-frame clones, with some not included. V, J and clone size were drawn from that table, and D and trimming were deduced from the DNA. This table has roughly 440,000 clones, about 91% appearing once. This sample was included in a study of blood T cell repertoires in COVID-19. Background on the study: PBMCs, B-cell-depleted T cells, or T cells provided the cDNA or gDNA that made up the material.

This sequence was found in a woman aged 50 to 60 with COVID-19, enrolled during active disease. Sequences were obtained from peripheral blood.

The chain's CDR3 is CASALGQGSGYTF. The CDR3 DNA reads as TGCGCCAGCGCGTTGGGCCAAGGCTCTGGCTACACCTTC. This chain joins TRBV5-1 and TRBJ1-2; D remains unclear. Germline loops: CDR1 SGHRS, CDR2 YFSETQ. V lost 7 bases and J lost 7, with 17 bases in between. This CDR3 has 13 residues.